The 20 T cell receptor beta chains below come from one sample, sequenced in a study of beta chain features in type 1 diabetes. The isolated RNA, all of it, was reverse transcribed, so expressed TCRB transcripts were what got sequenced. Clones were read by immunoSEQ multiplex PCR, and TCRdb kept only the in-frame ones, dropping some. The sample yields about 290,000 clones, approximately 8.1% seen once. The sequenced material came from central memory CD4+ T cells from blood. Receptors originate from a woman between 18 and 29 years old in good health.

The J gene is TRBJ1-1, the V gene TRBV5-1; D is possibly TRBD1 (6 bases). Looked up from germline, CDR1 is SGHRS and CDR2 is YFSETQ. The CDR3 is 16 amino acids. Trimming pared 0 bases from V and 0 bases from J, leaving 12 bases between. The CDR3 sequence: CASSLEQGVVNTEAFF. CDR3 in DNA: TGCGCCAGCAGCTTGGAACAGGGAGTAGTGAACACTGAAGCTTTCTTT.

This clone is deemed medium-sized. The chain links TRBV5-4 to TRBJ2-1; TRBD2 might be the D (5 bases). Trimming left V 1 base short and J 10 bases short, with 12 bases between. There are 13 residues in the CDR3. Germline V gene sequence: CDR1 SGHNT, CDR2 YYREEE (reference sequence). The CDR3 is CASSLIGKGEQFF. In DNA form, the CDR3 reads TGTGCCAGCAGCTTGATCGGGAAGGGAGAGCAGTTCTTC.

The CDR3 protein is CASSEHQNTEAFF. The CDR3 nucleotides read TGTGCCAGCAGTGAACATCAGAACACTGAAGCTTTCTTT. This sequence joins TRBV2 and TRBJ1-1; D unclear. V lost 2 bases and J 1 base, leaving 5 bases between the germline ends. The CDR3 is 13 amino acids. The V gene's germline CDR1 is SNHLY and CDR2 FYNNEI.

This clone was observed a handful of times. The sample carries other DNA sequences with the same CDR3. This chain joins TRBV7-3 and TRBJ2-3; 9 bases are shared with TRBD1. After removal of 5 bases from V and 6 bases from J, the junction contained 9 bases not matched to a gene. CDR3 size: 15 residues. CDR1 SGHTA and CDR2 FQGTGA come from the germline V gene. Here the CDR3 reads CASSPRTGGADTQYF. The CDR3 nucleotides read TGTGCCAGCAGCCCACGCACAGGGGGCGCGGATACGCAGTATTTT.

Worth noting for this clone: A much larger clone lies one base from this, so it may be a read error. V usage is TRBV9 and J usage is TRBJ2-1, with 8 bases matching TRBD2. With V trimmed by 4 bases and J by 0 bases, 3 bases remained unmatched. Germline V gene data show CDR1 as SGDLS and CDR2 as YYNGEE. The CDR3 sequence is 15 residues long. The CDR3 sequence is CASSPAGGSYNEQFF. In DNA, the CDR3 is TGTGCCAGCAGCCCTGCGGGGGGCTCCTACAATGAGCAGTTCTTC.

The rearrangement joins TRBV29-1 to TRBJ2-3; D might be TRBD1 (6 bases). The V end was cut by 3 bases, the J end by 0 bases, with 16 bases between. The CDR3 length is 16 residues. The germline gives CDR1 SQVTM, CDR2 ANQGSEA. For the CDR3, the DNA is TGCAGCGTTGAGTCAGGGGCTTCCTCTAGCACAGATACGCAGTATTTT. Translated, it gives CSVESGASSSTDTQYF.

The chain combines TRBV6-5 with TRBJ1-5, with a possible D match to TRBD1 (5 bases). Germline loops: CDR1 MNHEY, CDR2 SVGAGI. The CDR3 has 13 amino acids. The V and J ends lost 7 bases and 6 bases respectively, with 13 bases between them. CDR3 nucleotide sequence: TGTGCCAGCACCTACGGGCAGGGTCAGCCCCAGCATTTT. This codes for CASTYGQGQPQHF.

This clone was counted between two and nine times. V and J are TRBV7-9 and TRBJ1-6; D might be TRBD1 (5 bases). V lost 7 bases and J 6 bases, leaving 13 bases between the germline ends. Germline V lookup: CDR1 SEHNR, CDR2 FQNEAQ (reference sequence). There are 14 residues in the CDR3. The CDR3 is CASTQLGGNSPLHF. The CDR3 bases are TGTGCCAGCACCCAACTGGGGGGTAATTCACCCCTCCACTTT.

This chain links TRBV7-9 with TRBJ1-1; no clear D gene. Germline V gene data show CDR1 as SEHNR and CDR2 as FQNEAQ (reference sequence). The CDR3 covers 16 residues. The V gene lost 2 bases and the J gene lost 0 bases, with 13 bases spanning the gap. CDR3 protein: CASSLNPASMNTEAFF. The CDR3 nucleotides read TGTGCCAGCAGCTTAAACCCAGCCTCAATGAACACTGAAGCTTTCTTT.

This clone has more than one count but fewer than ten. This sequence joins TRBV18 and TRBJ2-7; TRBD1 matches at 7 bases. CDR3 size: 13 residues. The V segment lost 5 bases and the J segment 5 bases; nucleotides outside the gene matches: 6. CDR1 is KGHSH, CDR2 LQKENI, per germline. The CDR3, as DNA: TGTGCCAGCTCATCGAACAGGGGCGACGAGCAGTACGTC. This gives the protein CASSSNRGDEQYV.

The rearrangement joins TRBV2 to TRBJ2-2, with 7 bases that match TRBD1. Losses at the gene ends were 4 bases for V and 6 bases for J; bases not matched to a gene: 2. From germline, CDR1 is SNHLY and CDR2 FYNNEI. The CDR3 extends over 13 amino acids. CDR3 in amino acids: CASSVDRSGELFF. The DNA for the CDR3 is TGTGCCAGCAGTGTGGACAGGTCCGGGGAGCTGTTTTTT.

This clone turned up a few times. The rearrangement links TRBV2 to TRBJ2-5; D is possibly TRBD2 (6 bases). V lost 7 bases to trimming and J lost 3 bases, with 15 bases between them. The CDR3 covers 14 residues. In germline, CDR1 is SNHLY, CDR2 FYNNEI. CDR3 in amino acids: CASKEGRGEETQYF. CDR3 sequence (DNA): TGTGCCAGCAAAGAGGGGCGGGGTGAAGAGACCCAGTACTTC.

There are many counts of this clone. J is TRBJ1-5 and V is TRBV7-8; TRBD1 might be the D (5 bases). The CDR3 is made up of 13 amino acids. The V and J ends lost 7 bases and 3 bases respectively, with 10 bases between them. CDR1 SGHVS and CDR2 FQNEAQ come from the germline V gene. CDR3 bases: TGTGCCAGCACCAAGACAGCCAATCAGCCCCAGCATTTT. Its protein is CASTKTANQPQHF.

This rearrangement joins TRBV18 to TRBJ2-5, with no clear D. The CDR3 totals 13 residues. V was trimmed by 4 bases and J by 1 base, leaving 7 bases between them. Germline V CDR1 and CDR2: KGHSH, LQKENI. CDR3 in DNA: TGTGCCAGCTCACGCCCCCCCCAAGAGACCCAGTACTTC. This codes for CASSRPPQETQYF.

This clone was detected only a few times. V usage is TRBV18 and J usage is TRBJ1-4; D is uncertain. Germline V gene data show CDR1 as KGHSH and CDR2 as LQKENI. The CDR3 runs to 12 residues. V lost 3 bases and J lost 8, with 7 bases in between. CDR3 protein: CASSPVQEKLFF. The DNA of the CDR3 is TGTGCCAGCTCACCCGTACAGGAAAAACTGTTTTTT.

V gene TRBV6-6 combines with J gene TRBJ2-3, with TRBD2 as a possible D gene (7 bases). CDR1 and CDR2 (germline): MNHNY, SVGAGI (reference sequence). CDR3 length: 14 amino acids. The V end lost 7 bases, the J end lost 3 bases, and 14 bases lay between the germline ends. CDR3 bases: TGTGCCAGCACCCGAGGGGGGGGGACAGATACGCAGTATTTT. Its translation is CASTRGGGTDTQYF.

The chain joins TRBV6-5 to TRBJ1-2; perhaps TRBD1 as D (5 bases). Trimming took 6 bases from V and 5 from J, leaving 19 bases between them. CDR3 length: 15 residues. Per the germline V gene, CDR1 is MNHEY and CDR2 is SVGAGI. In DNA, the CDR3 is TGTGCCAGCAGCCAGTCCCGGGACGCGGGATATGGCTACACCTTC. It encodes CASSQSRDAGYGYTF.

This clone occurred a few times. One end of the junction does not line up with germline, which may come from a read error. The chain combines TRBV5-1 with TRBJ1-1; 7 nucleotides agree with TRBD1. This CDR3 spans 14 amino acids. Germline V CDR1 and CDR2: SGHRS, YFSETQ. For the CDR3, the DNA is TGCGCCACCAGCAGACAGGGCGCCGACACTGAAGCTTTCTTT. This gives the protein CATSRQGADTEAFF. Based on the CDR3 plus reference TRBV5-1 and TRBJ1-1, the full variable domain is KAGVTQTPRYLIKTRGQQVTLSCSPISGHRSVSWYQQTPGQGLQFLFEYFSETQRNKGNFPGRFSGRQFSNSRSEMNVSTLELGDSALYLCATSRQGADTEAFFGQGTRLTVV.

This clone was seen only a few times. V usage is TRBV19 and J usage is TRBJ1-2; weak D call: TRBD1 (6 bases). V lost 2 bases and J 0 bases, leaving 10 bases between the germline ends. This CDR3 contains 15 residues. Germline assignment: CDR1 LNHDA and CDR2 SQIVND (reference sequence). As DNA, the CDR3 is TGTGCCAGTAGTATAAGACAGGCTACTAACTATGGCTACACCTTC. This gives the protein CASSIRQATNYGYTF. The full variable domain, its missing parts supplied by reference TRBV19 and TRBJ1-2, is DGGITQSPKYLFRKEGQNVTLSCEQNLNHDAMYWYRQDPGQGLRLIYYSQIVNDFQKGDIAEGYSVSREKKESFPLTVTSAQKNPTAFYLCASSIRQATNYGYTFGSGTRLTVV.

This clone was found a few times. This chain links TRBV6-6 with TRBJ1-2; 8 bases agree with TRBD1. The CDR3 length is 15 residues. After removal of 6 bases from V and 0 bases from J, the junction contained 6 bases not matched to a gene. Germline V lookup: CDR1 MNHNY, CDR2 SVGAGI (reference sequence). In DNA form, the CDR3 reads TGTGCCAGCAGGGACAGGGCTACCACTAACTATGGCTACACCTTC. Amino acid sequence: CASRDRATTNYGYTF.